This T cell receptor beta chain comes out of a study of shared clonotypes between healthy human individuals. Overall study: For every donor, three CD4 naive, three CD4 memory, two CD8 naive and one CD8 memory plates were used. Findings of the study overall: Generation probabilities were higher for clonotypes shared across all four sorted-subset donors than for unshared ones.

On this clone itself: Its antigen is unidentified.

J gave up 2 bases and V 2 bases, and 3 bases lay outside the gene matches. This CDR3 region has 16 residues. Germline CDR1 and CDR2: MNHEY and SMNVEV (reference sequence). Measured with immunoSEQ multiplex PCR; TCRdb has only the in-frame clones, and not every one. The table has 2,500,000 or so clones, about nine tenths seen once; the top ten hold about 0.41%. Sequencing was performed on naive CD4+ T cells from PBMCs. Noted subset: CD45RA+ positively selected. The TCR originated in a man between 18 and 29 years old in good health. Some clones in this sample may be carry-over from other donors' samples. The genes are TRBV27 and TRBJ2-4, with 10 bases fitting TRBD2. This CDR3 reads CASSLASGRTKNIQYF. The CDR3 DNA is TGTGCCAGCAGTTTAGCTAGCGGGAGAACCAAAAACATTCAGTACTTC.